This T cell receptor (beta chain) derives from a study of PD-1 blockade in mismatch repair-deficient tumors (dated by TCRdb to the late 2010s). About the full investigation: The trial enrolled some 82 consecutive patients with roughly 13 mismatch repair-deficient cancer types between late 2013 and late 2016, all previously treated and progressing. Deep sequencing of TCR CDR3 regions was used to track tumor-associated T cell clones in peripheral blood of patients responding to PD-1 blockade. What the work shows at the level of the full study, not this receptor alone: Clones residing in the tumor, which were often undetectable in blood before treatment, expanded quickly after pembrolizumab and then contracted, generally before radiologic responses.

Note on this clone: Its antigen is currently not known. The sample holds no much larger clone one base away, and base qualities are not on file.

The method behind the library was the immunoSEQ multiplex PCR assay. Entries here come from immuneACCESS through TCRdb and include only in-frame sequences with V and J called. Some clones fail to appear in such tables; in the studies checked, an unresolved V gene covers under half of the shortfall, and the cause of the remainder is unknown. This sample is represented by about 110,000 clones; over 60% of them were singletons. In total, the top ten clones hold about 5.1% of the sample. Measured from the cysteine to the phenylalanine, the CDR3 is 14 residues long. The sequence is cut down to CDR3 DNA, 42 bases in frame from base 1. V drops 0 bases and J drops 5 bases, leaving 9 bases in between. Reading the germline V gene gives CDR1 LGHNA and CDR2 YNFKEQ. Mismatch repair deficiency in every enrolled patient was established by polymerase chain reaction or immunohistochemistry. Three patients who responded to pembrolizumab therapy underwent TCR sequencing. Pembrolizumab PD-1 blockade was prospectively tested in advanced mismatch repair-deficient cancers, regardless of tissue of origin, in the phase II trial. Peripheral blood T cell samples were collected serially, before PD-1 blockade began and at several time points afterward. Blood sampling times were expressed in weeks after the first pembrolizumab dose.

The sequence was obtained from an adult with mismatch repair-deficient cancer. Sequenced here: peripheral blood, sampled approximately 64 weeks after starting pembrolizumab. The sequence is built from TRBV4-2 and TRBJ2-3, with TRBD2 as a weak D call on 5 bases. The DNA is as follows: TGTGCCAGCAGCCAAGAGTCCGGGAAAGATACGCAGTATTTT. Its coded protein is CASSQESGKDTQYF.